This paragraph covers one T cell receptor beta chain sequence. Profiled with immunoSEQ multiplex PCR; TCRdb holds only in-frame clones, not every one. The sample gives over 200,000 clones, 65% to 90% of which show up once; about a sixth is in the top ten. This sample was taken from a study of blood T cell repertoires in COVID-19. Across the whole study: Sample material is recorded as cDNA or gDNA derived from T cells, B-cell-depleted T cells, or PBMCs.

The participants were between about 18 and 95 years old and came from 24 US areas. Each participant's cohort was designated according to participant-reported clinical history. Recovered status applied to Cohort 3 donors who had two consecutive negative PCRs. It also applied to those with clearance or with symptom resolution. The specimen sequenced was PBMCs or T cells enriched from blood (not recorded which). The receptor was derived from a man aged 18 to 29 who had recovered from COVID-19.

CDR3 region: CASIGNSYGYTF. As DNA, the CDR3 is TGTGCCAGCATCGGGAATAGCTATGGCTACACCTTC. The rearrangement joins TRBV2 to TRBJ1-2; D is unclear. Trimming left V 7 bases short and J 4 bases short, with 10 bases between. Per germline, CDR1 SNHLY and CDR2 FYNNEI. The CDR3 is made up of 12 amino acids.